Listed below are T cell receptor beta chains from one sample, sequenced in a study of blood T cells in healthy people across ages. TCRdb processed the 5' RACE reads anew with MiXCR; each CDR3 protein has one entry. Here the sample spans 1.5 million to 2 million distinct CDR3 sequences, about 50% being singletons. The material sequenced was blood. The receptor source for this set is a woman between 40 and 55 years old in good health. Each CDR3 is given with its conserved first and last residue. Fields, in order: D gene, V gene, CDR3 protein. D genes are given only for firm matches.

>-|TRBV12-3/TRBV12-4
CASSLWGVQETQYF
>-|TRBV2
CASSVGFDSPLHF
>-|TRBV20-1
CSAPMRLDSYEQYF
>TRBD1|TRBV7-2
CASSLGGQGFAYEQYF
>TRBD2|TRBV5-1
CASSLELAGITDTQYF
>-|TRBV5-1
CASSPEGRGGLKRFF
>-|TRBV7-2
CASSLALETQETQYF
>TRBD2|TRBV9
CASSVVSGVENIQYF
>-|TRBV6-2/TRBV6-3
CASSSSLRFETQYF
>TRBD2|TRBV27
CASSLAPGTTYNEQFF
>TRBD1|TRBV7-3
CASSWGSGTEADTQYF
>-|TRBV20-1
CSSGPSYNEQFF
>TRBD2|TRBV29-1
CSVDRGGSYNEQFF
>-|TRBV7-2
CASSLAQTVNEQFF
>-|TRBV12-3/TRBV12-4
CASSFSWGETQYF
>TRBD1|TRBV7-2
CASSVQGARNYGYTF
>-|TRBV12-3/TRBV12-4
CASSKGEGGTKQPQHF
>TRBD1|TRBV9
CASSVGQSTDTQYF
>-|TRBV20-1
CSAKDGRFYEQYF
>TRBD1|TRBV5-5
CASSLVRGQGEETQYF
>-|TRBV7-9
CASSFGARYTDTQYF
>-|TRBV20-1
CSARPPLASNEQFF
>-|TRBV4-1
CASSQNPPPLNTEAFF
>TRBD2|TRBV5-6
CASSFRTSGGGTQETQYF
>TRBD1|TRBV4-3
CASSVRPGQNEKLFF
>-|TRBV29-1
CSVEGLLKPTGANYGYTF
>-|TRBV6-1
CASSPAWGAVAKNIQYF
>-|TRBV7-9
CASSLASVDPTSTDTQYF
>TRBD1|TRBV6-1
CASRMSRDSLVQYF
>TRBD2|TRBV7-9
CASSPGLAEGQETQYF
>-|TRBV7-3
CAGSLTSQVNSGANVLTF
>-|TRBV7-6
CASSRGHHETQYF
>-|TRBV7-9
CASSLVGPYETQYF
>-|TRBV6-6
CASSWQGGSNQPQHF
>-|TRBV29-1
CSVVTRGDTQYF
>TRBD2|TRBV13
CASSAGRGLGITDTQYF
>-|TRBV13
CASSSPNRVGQETQYF
>-|TRBV29-1
CSYSSWPQETQYF
>TRBD2|TRBV10-3
CAISPGLDPVATSTDTQYF
>-|TRBV29-1
CSADLGGHGYTF
>-|TRBV6-5
CASSSMDSGYTF
>-|TRBV4-2
CASRFTPESSTDTQYF
>-|TRBV20-1
CSTSRGKPNSPLHF
>-|TRBV29-1
CSVEIGTGEQFF
>-|TRBV9
CASSVATFSGELFF
>-|TRBV27
CASSLSMVYNSPLHF
>-|TRBV7-2
CASSLRQGDTNYGYTF
>-|TRBV7-2
CASSLSGGARSANVLTF
>TRBD2|TRBV10-3
CAISEGLARYQETQYF
>TRBD1|TRBV4-2
CASSHSGGSYNEQYF
>-|TRBV11-2
CASSLFFEGPSYNEQFF
>TRBD1|TRBV9
CASSVELGDRAPVYTF